This TCR beta chain was documented in a study of blood T cell repertoires in COVID-19. Study-wide context: Donors in the United States, Italy and Spain gave samples during acute or convalescent COVID-19. The cDNA or gDNA used as material had been derived from T cells, B-cell-depleted T cells, or PBMCs.

The CDR3 covers 15 residues. From germline, CDR1 is SGHRS and CDR2 YFSETQ. V lost 0 bases to trimming and J lost 6 bases, with 12 bases between them. In the original analysis: It was from reference gene primer amplification that nucleated cell counts were estimated. Clones were read by immunoSEQ multiplex PCR, and TCRdb kept only the in-frame ones, dropping some. V, J and clone size are taken as reported in that table, and D and trimming were inferred from the DNA itself. In the table there are under 250,000 clones, over 80% of which are singletons. This chain uses TRBV5-1 with TRBJ2-2; D is perhaps TRBD2 (5 bases). Sample: peripheral blood. This receptor was obtained from a middle-aged woman who had recovered from COVID-19. The CDR3 DNA sequence: TGCGCCAGCAGCTTGGACGGGGTGGGCTCCGGGGAGCTGTTTTTT. This codes for CASSLDGVGSGELFF.